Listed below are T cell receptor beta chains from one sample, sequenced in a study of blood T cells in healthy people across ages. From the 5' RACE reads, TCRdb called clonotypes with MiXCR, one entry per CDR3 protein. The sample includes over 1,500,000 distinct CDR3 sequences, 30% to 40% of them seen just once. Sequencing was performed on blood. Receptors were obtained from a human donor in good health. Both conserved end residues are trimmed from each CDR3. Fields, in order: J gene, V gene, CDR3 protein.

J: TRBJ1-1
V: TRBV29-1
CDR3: SVHVLGMNTEAF

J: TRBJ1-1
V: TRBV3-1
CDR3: ASSLTGGIGAF

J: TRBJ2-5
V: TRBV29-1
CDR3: SSPMNRGEAQY

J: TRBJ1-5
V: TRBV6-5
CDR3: ASGTNIEGQPQH

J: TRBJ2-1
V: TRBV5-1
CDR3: ASSLGLAGGYSYNEQF

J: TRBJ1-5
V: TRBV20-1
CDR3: SALGTGVNQPQH

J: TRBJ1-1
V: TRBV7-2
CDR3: ASSLSPDRGKAF

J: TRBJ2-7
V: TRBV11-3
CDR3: ASSQRWGSYEQY

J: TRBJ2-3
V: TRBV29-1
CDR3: SFLGQEYTDTQY

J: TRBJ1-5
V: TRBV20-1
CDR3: SARDRQGYQPQH

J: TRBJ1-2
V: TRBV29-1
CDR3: SVEDRQGSGYT

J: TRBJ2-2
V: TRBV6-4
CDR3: ASSDSLTNTGELF

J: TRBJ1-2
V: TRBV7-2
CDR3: ASSPLRGGYT

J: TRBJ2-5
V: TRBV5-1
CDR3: ASSSQSRDRDKTQY

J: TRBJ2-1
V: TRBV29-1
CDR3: SVFKGTGETQF

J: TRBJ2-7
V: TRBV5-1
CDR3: ASSSPAFDEQY

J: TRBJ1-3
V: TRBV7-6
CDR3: ASSLAYRGQASTGNTIY

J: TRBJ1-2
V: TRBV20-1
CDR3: SAREGTVSGYT

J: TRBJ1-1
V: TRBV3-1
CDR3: ASRRGQGSTSTEAF

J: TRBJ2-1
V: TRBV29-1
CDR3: SVVGTRLYNEQF

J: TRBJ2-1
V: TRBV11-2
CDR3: ASSLGGGAYNGQF